Listed below are T cell receptor beta chains from one sample, sequenced in a study of OX40 agonist ivuxolimab in advanced cancers. Assay: immunoSEQ multiplex PCR; the TCRdb copy retains only in-frame clones and omits some. The table includes about 46,000 clones, 80% to 85% detected once. Sequencing was performed on CD4+ or CD8+ T cells sorted from blood, taken in a trial of the OX40 agonist ivuxolimab. The receptor source for this set is an adult with an advanced solid tumor such as melanoma, head and neck, liver or kidney cancer. The CDR3 runs from the conserved cysteine through the conserved F or W. The order of the fields is V gene, clone size, J gene, D gene, CDR3 DNA, CDR3 protein. D genes are given only for firm matches. Only some rows state a clone size, as once, few, many or a class for expanded clones.

>TRBV2|.|TRBJ1-2|TRBD1
TGTGCCAGCAACGACAGGGATGGCTACACCTTC
CASNDRDGYTF
>TRBV7-6|.|TRBJ1-4|TRBD1
TGTGCCAGCAGCACGGACAGGGGGGCGGAAAAACTGTTTTTT
CASSTDRGAEKLFF
>TRBV5-1|.|TRBJ2-5|.
TGCGCCAGCAGCTTGGAGGCAGGCCGTCGCGGGACCCAGTACTTC
CASSLEAGRRGTQYF
>TRBV2|.|TRBJ2-3|TRBD2
TGTGCCAGCAGTCCCTATAGCGGGGGGGCCAATACGCAGTATTTT
CASSPYSGGANTQYF
>TRBV6-1|.|TRBJ2-7|TRBD2
TGTGCCAGTTATTCGAGCGGGGGGGCATTCAACGAGCAGTACTTC
CASYSSGGAFNEQYF
>TRBV14|.|TRBJ1-4|.
TGTGCCAGCAGCCAAACAAGGGGAGCTAATGAAAAACTGTTTTTT
CASSQTRGANEKLFF
>TRBV6-1|few|TRBJ1-1|.
TGTGCCAGCAGTGAACAGGGGCTTATCACTGAAGCTTTCTTT
CASSEQGLITEAFF
>TRBV7-2|few|TRBJ2-1|.
TGTGCCAGCAGCTTAATCAGGGGCAATGAGCAGTTCTTC
CASSLIRGNEQFF
>TRBV29-1|.|TRBJ2-2|TRBD1
TGCAGCGCCACCGGGACAGGGGCGAACACCGGGGAGCTGTTTTTT
CSATGTGANTGELFF
>TRBV10-3|few|TRBJ1-5|TRBD1
TGTGCCATCAGGCCATCCGGGACAGGAAGCAATCAGCCCCAGCATTTT
CAIRPSGTGSNQPQHF